The 20 T cell receptor beta chains below all came from one sample that was sequenced in a study of blood T cells in healthy people across ages (dated by TCRdb to about 2015). Library preparation used 5' RACE. These reads were obtained on an Illumina HiSeq 2500. A second PCR of roughly 7 to 11 cycles was performed with a sample-barcoded 5' primer and a J-beta primer mix. TCRdb took the public reads, trimmed them with fastp at Q25, ran MiXCR for clone calling and kept in-frame beta chains. Every entry covers one CDR3 protein and lists the most common genes and DNA from its rows. For this sample there are about 800,000 distinct CDR3 sequences; 46% appear just once. 15% to 20% of the sample lies in the top ten. The sequenced material came from blood. Every receptor here comes from a man older than 75 in good health.

This clonotype has only one observation. The chain is built from TRBV7-3 and TRBJ2-2; D possibly corresponds to TRBD1 (6 bases). CDR3 length: 14 residues. The germline V gene has CDR1 SGHTA and CDR2 FQGTGA. The V end was cut by 4 bases, the J end by 2 bases, with 8 bases between. CDR3 residues: CASSSGHNTGELFF. The CDR3 region has the DNA TGTGCCAGCAGCTCGGGACACAACACCGGGGAGCTGTTTTTT. The full variable domain, in which reference TRBV7-3 and TRBJ2-2 provide the parts outside the CDR3, is GAGVSQTPSNKVTEKGKYVELRCDPISGHTALYWYRQSLGQGPEFLIYFQGTGAADDSGLPNDRFFAVRPEGSVSTLKIQRTERGDSAVYLCASSSGHNTGELFFGEGSRLTVL.

The chain is built from TRBV2 and TRBJ2-3; no firm D call. The CDR3 loop spans 13 amino acids. Germline loops: CDR1 SNHLY, CDR2 FYNNEI. V was trimmed by 6 bases and J by 2 bases, leaving 9 bases between them. This CDR3 reads CASRSDATDTQYF. As DNA, the CDR3 is TGTGCCAGCAGGTCGGACGCCACAGATACGCAGTATTTT.

This clonotype showed up many times. V gene TRBV5-1 combines with J gene TRBJ2-5; 11 bases are a match to TRBD2. Germline-derived CDR1 and CDR2 are SGHRS and YFSETQ. With V trimmed by 1 base and J by 5 bases, 4 bases remained unmatched. CDR3 size: 15 residues. The CDR3, as DNA: TGCGCCAGCAGCTTGCAACTAGCGGGAGTGGAGACCCAGTACTTC. It yields the protein CASSLQLAGVETQYF.

J is TRBJ2-5 and V is TRBV20-1, with 9 bases that match TRBD2. The J call is doubtful: the DNA matches TRBJ2-1 better. This CDR3 comprises 19 residues. Germline CDR1 and CDR2: DFQATT and SNEGSKA (reference sequence). CDR3 sequence: CSARAQRATSGVYQETQFF. The CDR3, as DNA: TGCAGTGCTAGAGCGCAGAGGGCGACTAGCGGTGTGTACCAAGAGACCCAGTTCTTC.

This clonotype has a handful of counts. This chain uses TRBV28 with TRBJ2-1; either TRBD1 or TRBD2 may fit D (5 bases each). Per germline, CDR1 MDHEN and CDR2 SYDVKM. The ends were cut back, 10 bases at V and 8 bases at J, with 15 bases in the middle. The CDR3 loop spans 12 amino acids. The CDR3 nucleotides are TGTGCCACCGGGACCGCCTGGGATGAGCAGTTCTTC. It codes for CATGTAWDEQFF. The complete variable domain, with remaining parts taken from reference TRBV28 and TRBJ2-1, reads DVKVTQSSRYLVKRTGEKVFLECVQDMDHENMFWYRQDPGLGLRLIYFSYDVKMKEKGDIPEGYSVSREKKERFSLILESASTNQTSMYLCATGTAWDEQFFGPGTRLTVL.

In its sample, this clonotype was seen many times. The V gene is TRBV30, the J gene TRBJ2-5, with D maybe TRBD1 (5 bases). Trimming removed 2 bases from V and 1 base from J, with 8 bases in between. CDR3 length: 13 amino acids. In germline, CDR1 is GTSNPN, CDR2 SVGIG (reference sequence). CDR3 sequence reads: CAWSTDTQETQYF. In DNA form, the CDR3 reads TGTGCCTGGAGTACGGACACCCAAGAGACCCAGTACTTC.

This clonotype was seen once. The V and J genes are TRBV5-1 and TRBJ2-3; 10 positions agree with TRBD2. Trimming took 5 bases from V and 2 from J; bases not matched to a gene: 5. This CDR3 has 15 amino acids. Germline V gives CDR1 SGHRS, CDR2 YFSETQ. CDR3 amino acids: CASREGLAATDTQYF. The DNA for the CDR3 is TGCGCCAGCAGAGAAGGACTAGCGGCCACAGATACGCAGTATTTT. Filled out from reference TRBV5-1 and TRBJ2-3, the complete variable domain reads KAGVTQTPRYLIKTRGQQVTLSCSPISGHRSVSWYQQTPGQGLQFLFEYFSETQRNKGNFPGRFSGRQFSNSRSEMNVSTLELGDSALYLCASREGLAATDTQYFGPGTRLTVL.

The chain recombines TRBV12-3 or TRBV12-4 with TRBJ2-1; a possible D gene is TRBD1 (6 bases). Trimming took 3 bases from V and 13 from J, leaving 19 bases between them. The CDR3 is 14 amino acids. The CDR3 coding sequence is TGTGCCAGCAGTTTGGAACAGGGCTGGGAGACCCAGTTCTTC. Protein: CASSLEQGWETQFF.

Remarks on this clonotype: This may come from a read error, since a much larger clone is one base off. The V call is TRBV7-6, the J call TRBJ2-7; 8 bases line up with TRBD1. The V gene end was trimmed by 4 bases and the J gene end by 7 bases; junction bases not matched to a gene: 15. The CDR3 loop spans 16 amino acids. Looked up from germline, CDR1 is SGHVS and CDR2 is FNYEAQ. This chain's CDR3 is CASSSRPGLRGPEQYF. In DNA, the CDR3 is TGTGCCAGCAGCTCTAGGCCGGGACTCAGGGGGCCTGAGCAGTACTTC.

The CDR3 nucleotides read TGCGCCAGCAGCCAGGCCGACAGAGGAGGTGGGGCCAACGTCCTGACTTTC. It encodes CASSQADRGGGANVLTF. The rearrangement joins TRBV4-3 to TRBJ2-6, with D perhaps being TRBD1 or TRBD2 (5 bases each). CDR3 size: 17 residues. Germline CDR1 LGHNA, CDR2 YSLEER. V was trimmed by 3 bases and J by 3 bases, leaving 15 bases between them.

This clonotype was picked up a small number of times. The V and J genes are TRBV20-1 and TRBJ2-4; D uncertain. Germline CDR1 and CDR2: DFQATT and SNEGSKA (reference sequence). The ends were cut back, 6 bases at V and 0 bases at J, with 12 bases in the middle. The CDR3 has 14 amino acids. CDR3 coding DNA: TGCAGTGCCTATAATACAGTAGCCAAAAACATTCAGTACTTC. Translation gives CSAYNTVAKNIQYF.

The J gene is TRBJ2-3, the V gene TRBV5-6; D uncertain. V was trimmed by 4 bases and J by 4 bases, leaving 13 bases between them. This CDR3 has 14 residues. Per the germline V gene, CDR1 is SGHDT and CDR2 is YYEEEE. The CDR3 DNA reads as TGTGCCAGCAGCGCCGATTCTAGGGCAGATACGCAGTATTTT. Residues: CASSADSRADTQYF.

V usage is TRBV20-1 and J usage is TRBJ1-2; D may be TRBD1 (5 bases). V dropped 0 bases and J dropped 9 bases, with 11 bases sitting between them. The CDR3 contains 12 residues. CDR1 DFQATT and CDR2 SNEGSKA come from the germline V gene (reference sequence). The CDR3 sequence is CSARDRGLRYTF. DNA of the CDR3: TGCAGTGCTAGAGATAGGGGTCTTCGCTACACCTTC.

The chain recombines TRBV7-7 with TRBJ2-1, with unresolved D. Trimming stripped 4 bases from V and 5 bases from J, with 9 bases between. Germline loops: CDR1 SSHAT, CDR2 FNYEAQ (reference sequence). The CDR3 is made up of 13 amino acids. The CDR3 spells CASSSGRNNEQFF. The CDR3 DNA reads TGTGCCAGCAGCTCTGGACGGAACAATGAGCAGTTCTTC.

The V gene is TRBV6-5, the J gene TRBJ1-1; no clear D gene. The CDR3 spans 14 residues. V was pared by 6 bases and J by 4 bases, with 15 bases between. Germline V gives CDR1 MNHEY, CDR2 SVGAGI. This chain's CDR3 is CASSRDRDLTEAFF. The CDR3 DNA reads as TGTGCCAGCAGCCGAGACCGGGATCTCACTGAAGCTTTCTTT.

The V call is TRBV18, the J call TRBJ2-5; 10 positions match TRBD2. The ends lost 2 bases at V and 11 bases at J; junction bases unmatched: 14. The germline gives CDR1 KGHSH, CDR2 LQKENI. The CDR3 contains 16 residues. The CDR3 reads CASSPELAGGRDEQYF. CDR3 coding DNA: TGTGCCAGCTCACCAGAGTTAGCGGGAGGACGGGATGAGCAGTACTTC.

This clonotype turned up a few times. V gene TRBV20-1 combines with J gene TRBJ1-1; D is undetermined. The CDR3 consists of 14 residues. V gave up 5 bases and J gave up 3 bases, with 16 bases separating them. Germline CDR1 is DFQATT and CDR2 is SNEGSKA (reference sequence). CDR3 DNA sequence: TGCAGTGCTCTACGGAGCGTTGCGCACACTGAAGCTTTCTTT. This encodes CSALRSVAHTEAFF.

The table lists this clonotype with a few counts. V is TRBV7-2 and J is TRBJ2-7; 9 bases match TRBD2. V shed 5 bases and J 5 bases; nucleotides not matched to a gene: 13. Germline V gene lookup returns CDR1 SGHTA and CDR2 FQGNSA. The CDR3 loop spans 16 amino acids. The CDR3 DNA follows: TGTGCCAGCAGCCTCATAGCGGGAGAGGGGTTCCACGAGCAGTACTTC. Translation gives CASSLIAGEGFHEQYF.

The chain has TRBV20-1 and TRBJ2-5, with D possibly TRBD2 on 6 matching bases. The DNA end lines up better with TRBJ2-4; the J call may be wrong. CDR1 and CDR2 from the germline V gene are DFQATT and SNEGSKA (reference sequence). The CDR3 runs 13 residues. The CDR3 spells CSVTRGAKNIQYF. CDR3 DNA: TGCAGTGTCACTCGGGGGGCCAAAAACATTCAGTACTTC.

V and J are TRBV20-1 and TRBJ2-7, with D perhaps TRBD2 (6 bases). The germline V gene encodes CDR1 DFQATT and CDR2 SNEGSKA (reference sequence). This CDR3 is built from 11 residues. The DNA for the CDR3 is TGCAGCTATCCGTGGGGGGTGGAGCAGTACTTC. The encoded protein is CSYPWGVEQYF.